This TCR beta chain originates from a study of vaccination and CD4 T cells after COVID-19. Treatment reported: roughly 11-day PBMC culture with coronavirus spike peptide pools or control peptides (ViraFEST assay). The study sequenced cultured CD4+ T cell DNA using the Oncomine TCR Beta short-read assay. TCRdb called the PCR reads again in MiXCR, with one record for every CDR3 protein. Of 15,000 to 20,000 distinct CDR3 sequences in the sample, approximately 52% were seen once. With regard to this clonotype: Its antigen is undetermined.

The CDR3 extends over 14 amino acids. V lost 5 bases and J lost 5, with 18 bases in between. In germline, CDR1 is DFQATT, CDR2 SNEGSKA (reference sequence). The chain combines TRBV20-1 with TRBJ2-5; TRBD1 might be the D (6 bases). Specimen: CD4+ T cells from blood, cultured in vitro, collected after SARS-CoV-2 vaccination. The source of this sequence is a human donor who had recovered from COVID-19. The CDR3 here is CSAPTEQGRETQYF. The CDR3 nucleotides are TGCAGTGCTCCAACCGAACAGGGCCGGGAGACCCAGTACTTC.